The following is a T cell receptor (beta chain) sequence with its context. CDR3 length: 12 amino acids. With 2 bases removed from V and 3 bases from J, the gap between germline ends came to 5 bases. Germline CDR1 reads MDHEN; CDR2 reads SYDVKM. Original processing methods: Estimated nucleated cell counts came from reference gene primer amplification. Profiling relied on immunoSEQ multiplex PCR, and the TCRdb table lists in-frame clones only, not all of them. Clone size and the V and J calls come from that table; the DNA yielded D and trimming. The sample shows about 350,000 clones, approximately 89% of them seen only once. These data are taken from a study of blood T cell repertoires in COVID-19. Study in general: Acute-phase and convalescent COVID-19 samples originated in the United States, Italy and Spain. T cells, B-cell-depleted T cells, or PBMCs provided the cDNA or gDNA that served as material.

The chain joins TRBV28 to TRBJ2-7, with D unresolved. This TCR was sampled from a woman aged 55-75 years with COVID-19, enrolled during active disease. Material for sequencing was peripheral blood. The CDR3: CASSLECYEQYF. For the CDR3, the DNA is TGTGCCAGCAGTTTAGAGTGCTACGAGCAGTACTTC.